This passage covers 5 T cell receptor beta chains from one sample sequenced in a study of metastatic and nonmetastatic thyroid tumors. No patient received treatment before thyroid surgery. TCRdb reanalyzed the PCR reads with MiXCR. The sample lists approximately 70,000 clones; less than 20% were seen once. Input material: blood. These receptors all come from a female donor with papillary thyroid cancer or a benign thyroid nodule (not recorded which). Some clones in this sample may be carry-over from other donors' samples.

This clone was observed at least ten times. This sequence joins TRBV12-5 and TRBJ2-1; 8 bases fit TRBD1. Per germline, CDR1 LGHNT and CDR2 FRNRAP. After removal of 5 bases from V and 7 bases from J, the junction contained 10 bases not matched to a gene. The CDR3 contains 15 residues. The CDR3 bases are TGTGCTAGTGGTGGGTCCCGGACAGGGTTGAATGAGCAGTTCTTC. As protein: CASGGSRTGLNEQFF.

There are many counts of this clone. This chain uses TRBV6-1 with TRBJ2-7, with a weak D call TRBD2 (6 bases). Between the trimmed V and J ends, which lost 8 bases and 4 bases, there was a span of 15 bases. The germline V gene encodes CDR1 MNHNS and CDR2 SASEGT. The CDR3 spans 13 residues. CDR3 loop: CASGRDWKYEQYF. The CDR3 coding sequence is TGTGCCAGCGGAAGGGACTGGAAATACGAGCAGTACTTC.

For this clone: A much larger clone differs from this one at a single base, so this may be a read error. This chain connects TRBV9 to TRBJ2-5; 10 bases align to TRBD2. The CDR3 totals 18 residues. Germline V gene data show CDR1 as SGDLS and CDR2 as YYNGEE. Trimming removed 3 bases from V and 2 bases from J; junction bases left unmatched: 13. CDR3 sequence (DNA): TGTGCCAGCAGCGACCCCATAGCGGGAGGCTGGGGACAAGAGACCCAGTACTTC. As protein: CASSDPIAGGWGQETQYF.

This clone was recorded many times. This chain joins TRBV9 and TRBJ1-2, with a tentative D call TRBD1 (6 bases). CDR3 length: 13 amino acids. Looked up from germline, CDR1 is SGDLS and CDR2 is YYNGEE. Deletions cut 4 bases from V and 6 bases from J, with 13 bases between. The CDR3 loop reads CASSPRGRDGYTF. The CDR3 DNA is TGTGCCAGCAGCCCCCGGGGGCGGGATGGCTACACCTTC.

This clone was seen a few times. The rearrangement joins TRBV2 to TRBJ1-5; 8 bases align to TRBD1. CDR1 is SNHLY and CDR2 is FYNNEI in the germline V gene. Unmatched junction bases numbered 5, after V lost 3 bases and J lost 7 bases. The CDR3 covers 14 residues. In DNA form, the CDR3 reads TGTGCCAGCAGTGAGACAGGGGCGGGACAGCCCCAGCATTTT. Its translation is CASSETGAGQPQHF.